The clone carrying this T cell receptor beta chain showed up just a few times. The antigen is undetermined. The data were taken from a study of cytomegalovirus exposure and HLA in healthy donors. CDR3 length: 14 residues. Trimming pared 3 bases from V and 2 bases from J, leaving 8 bases between. Per the germline V gene, CDR1 is SGHAT and CDR2 is FQNNGV. Use of 60 Vbeta and 13 Jbeta primers characterized the PCR. The table came from immunoSEQ multiplex PCR; TCRdb's copy has only in-frame clones and leaves some out. Among 63,000 or so clones listed, over 75% were seen once. Study results and limitations: Analyses of presence/absence relied on an assumption of roughly uniform sequencing depth across donors.

The rearrangement uses TRBV11-2 and TRBJ1-5; no clear D. This TCR came from a woman aged 25 to 39 in good health and CMV-seronegative. The sequenced sample consisted of PBMCs. The CDR3 is CASSFTGGNQPQHF. In DNA form, the CDR3 reads TGTGCCAGCAGCTTCACCGGGGGCAATCAGCCCCAGCATTTT.